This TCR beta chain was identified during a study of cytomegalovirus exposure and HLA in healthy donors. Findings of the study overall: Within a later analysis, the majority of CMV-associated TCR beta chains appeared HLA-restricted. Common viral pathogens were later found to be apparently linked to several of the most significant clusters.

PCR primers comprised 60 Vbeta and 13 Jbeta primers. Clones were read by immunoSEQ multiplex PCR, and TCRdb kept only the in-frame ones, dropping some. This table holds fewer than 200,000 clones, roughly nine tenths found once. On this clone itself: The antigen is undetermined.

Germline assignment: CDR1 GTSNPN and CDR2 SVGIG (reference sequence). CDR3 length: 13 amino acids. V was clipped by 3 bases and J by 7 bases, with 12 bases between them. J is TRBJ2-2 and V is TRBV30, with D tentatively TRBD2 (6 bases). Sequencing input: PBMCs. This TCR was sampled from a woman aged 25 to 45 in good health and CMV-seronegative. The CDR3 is CAWSGGLGGELFF. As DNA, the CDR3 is TGTGCCTGGAGCGGGGGTTTAGGCGGGGAGCTGTTTTTT.